The 27 T cell receptor beta chains below come from one sample, sequenced in a study of cytotoxic CD8 clonotypes in ibrutinib-treated CLL. Clones were sequenced by immunoSEQ multiplex PCR, and TCRdb holds only the in-frame ones, with some missing. The sample includes approximately 5,500 clones, 68% seen only once; the top ten take about 41%. Sample: PBMCs, taken before ibrutinib treatment. These receptors came from a human donor with chronic lymphocytic leukemia.

The V and J genes are TRBV18 and TRBJ1-5, with D unresolved. The germline V gene has CDR1 KGHSH and CDR2 LQKENI. Between the trimmed V and J ends, which lost 3 bases and 1 base, there was a span of 10 bases. The CDR3 contains 15 residues. CDR3 DNA: TGTGCCAGCTCACCCCAGGAAGGCAGCAATCAGCCCCAGCATTTT. Protein product: CASSPQEGSNQPQHF.

The V call is TRBV29-1, the J call TRBJ2-7, with 12 bases fitting TRBD2. Germline CDR1 and CDR2: SQVTM and ANQGSEA. With 6 bases clipped from V and 5 bases from J, the junction kept 8 bases outside the gene matches. The CDR3 extends over 14 amino acids. The CDR3 here is CSVAGTSGFNEQYF. CDR3 sequence (DNA): TGCAGCGTGGCCGGGACTAGCGGGTTCAACGAGCAGTACTTC.

The gene calls are TRBV11-2 and TRBJ2-1; TRBD2 matches 7 bases. Germline V gene sequence: CDR1 SGHAT, CDR2 FQNNGV. This CDR3 region has 13 residues. J lost 9 bases, V lost 2 bases, and 4 bases had no gene match. CDR3 protein: CASSLRRGSEQFF. The CDR3 coding sequence is TGTGCCAGCAGCTTAAGGCGGGGGTCTGAGCAGTTCTTC. Full variable domain (rest looked up from reference TRBV11-2 and TRBJ2-1): EAGVAQSPRYKIIEKRQSVAFWCNPISGHATLYWYQQILGQGPKLLIQFQNNGVVDDSQLPKDRFSAERLKGVDSTLKIQPAKLEDSAVYLCASSLRRGSEQFFGPGTRLTVL.

This clone was picked up a small number of times. The chain combines TRBV29-1 with TRBJ1-2; D may be TRBD1 (5 bases). The germline gives CDR1 SQVTM, CDR2 ANQGSEA. The CDR3 is made up of 12 amino acids. The CDR3 sequence: CITSEPGYGYTF. The CDR3 DNA reads TGCATTACATCGGAGCCAGGGTACGGCTACACCTTC.

The genes are TRBV29-1 and TRBJ1-2; D is uncertain. The CDR3 contains 12 residues. The germline V and J ends were trimmed by 4 bases and 4 bases, with 10 bases remaining between them. Germline V gives CDR1 SQVTM, CDR2 ANQGSEA. The CDR3 coding sequence is TGCAGCGTTGTGAACACGGTCTATGGCTACACCTTC. It translates to CSVVNTVYGYTF.

The V call is TRBV2, the J call TRBJ1-5; D is perhaps TRBD1 (6 bases). V dropped 7 bases and J dropped 7 bases, with 14 bases sitting between them. Germline V lookup: CDR1 SNHLY, CDR2 FYNNEI. The CDR3 extends over 13 amino acids. The CDR3 spells CASKVDSQQPQHF. For the CDR3, the DNA is TGTGCCAGCAAGGTGGACAGCCAGCAGCCCCAGCATTTT.

This chain uses TRBV7-8 with TRBJ2-7; 10 nucleotides agree with TRBD1. Germline CDR1 and CDR2: SGHVS and FQNEAQ. Unmatched junction bases numbered 11, after V lost 3 bases and J lost 6 bases. CDR3 size: 16 residues. The CDR3 DNA follows: TGTGCCAGCAGCTTGAGTGGGGGACAGGGGAAAGGCGAGCAGTACTTC. Amino acid sequence: CASSLSGGQGKGEQYF. The full variable domain, in which reference TRBV7-8 and TRBJ2-7 provide the parts outside the CDR3, is GAGVSQSPRYKVAKRGQDVALRCDPISGHVSLFWYQQALGQGPEFLTYFQNEAQLDKSGLPSDRFFAERPEGSVSTLKIQRTQQEDSAVYLCASSLSGGQGKGEQYFGPGTRLTVT.

The chain combines TRBV15 with TRBJ2-5; the match to TRBD1 covers 7 bases. Trimming cost V 1 base and J 3 bases; bases outside gene matches: 11. The CDR3 loop spans 17 amino acids. Germline values: CDR1 LNHNV, CDR2 YYDKDF (reference sequence). The CDR3: CATSRGLGQTFEETQYF. In DNA, the CDR3 is TGTGCCACCAGCAGAGGATTGGGACAGACGTTCGAAGAGACCCAGTACTTC.

The rearrangement joins TRBV27 to TRBJ1-1, with D unclear. The germline gives CDR1 MNHEY, CDR2 SMNVEV (reference sequence). V lost 3 bases and J lost 2, with 7 bases in between. The CDR3 length is 13 residues. CDR3 bases: TGTGCCAGCAGTTTTTCAGTTAACACTGAAGCTTTCTTT. Protein product: CASSFSVNTEAFF.

This clone has only one observation. J is TRBJ1-4 and V is TRBV6-5; TRBD1 matches at 9 bases. The CDR3 extends over 15 amino acids. Germline trimming cut 6 bases from V and 8 bases from J; bases unmatched to any gene: 10. CDR1 is MNHEY, CDR2 SVGAGI, per germline. The DNA of the CDR3 is TGTGCCAGCAGACCGTCCAGGACAGGGGCAGAAAAACTGTTTTTT. Translation gives CASRPSRTGAEKLFF.

V is TRBV6-6 and J is TRBJ1-2; the D is unclear. Germline-derived CDR1 and CDR2 are MNHNY and SVGAGI (reference sequence). The CDR3 runs 14 residues. V was trimmed by 7 bases and J by 4 bases, leaving 16 bases between them. This chain's CDR3 is CASTPGGFRYGYTF. The CDR3 DNA is TGTGCCAGCACCCCCGGTGGTTTCCGCTATGGCTACACCTTC.

The chain links TRBV4-1 to TRBJ1-6, with D unclear. This CDR3 has 15 residues. In germline, CDR1 is MGHRA, CDR2 YSYEKL. V was shortened by 1 base and J by 11 bases, with 15 bases between the two germline ends. The CDR3 sequence is CASSQVVNMHPPLHF. The CDR3 DNA reads TGCGCCAGCAGCCAAGTGGTTAACATGCATCCACCCCTCCACTTT.

The chain carries TRBV19 and TRBJ1-3; D ambiguous. This CDR3 is built from 13 residues. The V gene lost 5 bases and the J gene lost 0 bases, with 5 bases spanning the gap. Germline CDR1 is LNHDA and CDR2 is SQIVND (reference sequence). CDR3 in DNA: TGTGCCAGTAGTCGGAACTCTGGAAACACCATATATTTT. Protein product: CASSRNSGNTIYF.

The genes are TRBV27 and TRBJ2-7, with D perhaps matching TRBD2 (5 bases). The V end lost 2 bases, the J end lost 1 base, and 9 bases lay between the germline ends. Germline CDR1 is MNHEY and CDR2 is SMNVEV (reference sequence). This CDR3 contains 14 residues. CDR3 nucleotide sequence: TGTGCCAGCAGTTTAATTGCGGGTTCCTACGAGCAGTACTTC. Its translation is CASSLIAGSYEQYF.

The V gene is TRBV7-2, the J gene TRBJ1-2, with 8 nucleotides matching TRBD1. CDR3 length: 15 amino acids. Germline V gene lookup returns CDR1 SGHTA and CDR2 FQGNSA. V gave up 1 base and J gave up 14 bases; unmatched junction bases: 15. The CDR3 protein is CASSLDGTGLTFTTF. DNA of the CDR3: TGTGCCAGCAGCTTAGATGGGACAGGCCTAACATTTACTACCTTC. The whole variable domain, remainder taken from reference TRBV7-2 and TRBJ1-2, is GAGVSQSPSNKVTEKGKDVELRCDPISGHTALYWYRQSLGQGLEFLIYFQGNSAPDKSGLPSDRFSAERTGGSVSTLTIQRTQQEDSAVYLCASSLDGTGLTFTTFGSGTRLTVV.

This clone was seen more than once but under ten times. This chain joins TRBV4-2 and TRBJ2-7; unclear D gene. CDR1 is LGHNA, CDR2 YNFKEQ, per germline. V gave up 3 bases and J gave up 0 bases, with 9 bases separating them. CDR3 length: 14 amino acids. The CDR3 DNA follows: TGTGCCAGCAGCCATCAGGAGAGCTCCTACGAGCAGTACTTC. Protein: CASSHQESSYEQYF.

The gene calls are TRBV7-9 and TRBJ2-7; D may match TRBD1 or TRBD2 (5 bases each). Germline V lookup: CDR1 SEHNR, CDR2 FQNEAQ (reference sequence). The CDR3 length is 17 residues. Trimming shortened V by 0 bases and J by 2 bases, and 17 bases separated the two germline ends. The CDR3 loop reads CASSLAGNRDGTYEQYF. Written as DNA, the CDR3 is TGTGCCAGCAGCTTAGCGGGGAACCGGGACGGCACCTACGAGCAGTACTTC.

This chain connects TRBV27 to TRBJ1-3, with D possibly being TRBD1 (6 bases). V shed 3 bases and J shed 4 bases, with 10 bases lying between them. Per the germline V gene, CDR1 is MNHEY and CDR2 is SMNVEV (reference sequence). There are 14 residues in the CDR3. DNA for the CDR3: TGTGCCAGCAGTTTTTCAGGGGAGGGAAACACCATATATTTT. It translates to CASSFSGEGNTIYF.

This clone is a singleton in its sample. This chain links TRBV27 with TRBJ2-2; D may be TRBD2 (6 bases). Looked up from germline, CDR1 is MNHEY and CDR2 is SMNVEV (reference sequence). The ends were cut back, 4 bases at V and 1 base at J, with 13 bases in the middle. The CDR3 runs to 16 residues. The CDR3 loop is CASSSRDFLNTGELFF. The CDR3 DNA is TGTGCCAGCAGTTCTAGGGACTTCCTGAACACCGGGGAGCTGTTTTTT.

The chain couples TRBV10-1 to TRBJ2-7; a weak D match, TRBD2 (5 bases). Trimming stripped 0 bases from V and 3 bases from J, with 27 bases between. The CDR3 length is 20 residues. Germline CDR1 and CDR2: WNHNN and SYGVQD (reference sequence). CDR3 bases: TGCGCCAGCAGTGAGTCGAAGGAAAGGGAGCCCCCCCGTTCAAACTACGAGCAGTACTTC. It specifies CASSESKEREPPRSNYEQYF.

This chain connects TRBV5-3 to TRBJ1-3; TRBD1 agrees at 7 bases. TRBV5-3 is placed among ORFs of uncertain function. The CDR3 loop spans 15 amino acids. V gave up 0 bases and J gave up 4 bases; unmatched junction bases: 4. The DNA for the CDR3 is TGTGCCAGAAGCTTGGGGAGGGGGCGCGGAAACACCATATATTTT. Translated: CARSLGRGRGNTIYF.

This clone has more than one count but fewer than ten. The rearrangement links TRBV19 to TRBJ1-4; D is undetermined. Germline V gene sequence: CDR1 LNHDA, CDR2 SQIVND (reference sequence). This CDR3 is built from 15 residues. Trimming took 3 bases from V and 14 from J, leaving 22 bases between them. The CDR3 sequence is CASSMANGYPSSLFF. The CDR3 nucleotides read TGTGCCAGTAGTATGGCTAATGGATATCCATCAAGCCTGTTTTTT.

In its sample, this clone was seen a few times. The rearrangement joins TRBV10-2 to TRBJ2-7, with 8 bases fitting TRBD2. This CDR3 is 13 amino acids long. Germline values: CDR1 WSHSY, CDR2 SAAADI. After removal of 10 bases from V and 4 bases from J, the junction contained 9 bases not matched to a gene. CDR3 loop: CATLGGAGYEQYF. CDR3 nucleotides: TGCGCCACCCTCGGGGGGGCCGGTTACGAGCAGTACTTC.

This sequence joins TRBV5-1 and TRBJ2-1, with TRBD2 identical over 9 bases. The CDR3 is 14 residues long. V lost 7 bases to trimming and J lost 5 bases; unmatched junction nucleotides: 7. The germline CDR1 and CDR2 sequences are SGHRS and YFSETQ. DNA for the CDR3: TGCGCCAGCCGTTATAGCGGGGGAAACAATGAGCAGTTCTTC. As protein: CASRYSGGNNEQFF. Variable domain in full (rest from reference TRBV5-1 and TRBJ2-1): KAGVTQTPRYLIKTRGQQVTLSCSPISGHRSVSWYQQTPGQGLQFLFEYFSETQRNKGNFPGRFSGRQFSNSRSEMNVSTLELGDSALYLCASRYSGGNNEQFFGPGTRLTVL.

The chain employs TRBV19 and TRBJ1-4; 8 nucleotides align to TRBD1. The CDR3 is made up of 17 amino acids. The junction had 16 bases not matched to a gene; V was cut back by 6 bases and J by 7 bases. Germline CDR1 reads LNHDA; CDR2 reads SQIVND (reference sequence). CDR3 in amino acids: CASSSGMSGQGFEKLFF. CDR3 bases: TGTGCCAGTAGCTCTGGGATGTCTGGACAGGGATTTGAAAAACTGTTTTTT.

The gene calls are TRBV5-6 and TRBJ1-6; TRBD1 matches 9 bases. V lost 4 bases and J lost 7; bases outside the gene matches: 3. Germline-derived CDR1 and CDR2 are SGHDT and YYEEEE. The CDR3 has 14 amino acids. CDR3 coding DNA: TGTGCCAGCAGCACCGGGACAGGGAATTCACCCCTCCACTTT. This encodes CASSTGTGNSPLHF.

This chain connects TRBV2 to TRBJ1-1; TRBD1 is a possible D gene (5 bases). Per the germline V gene, CDR1 is SNHLY and CDR2 is FYNNEI. Trimming took 8 bases from V and 0 from J, leaving 7 bases between them. This CDR3 has 12 amino acids. The CDR3 is CASYRLNTEAFF. For the CDR3, the DNA is TGTGCCAGCTACAGGCTGAACACTGAAGCTTTCTTT.